What follows are 3 T cell receptor beta chains derived from one specimen sequenced in a study of cytomegalovirus exposure and HLA in healthy donors. The study ran its PCR with 60 Vbeta and 13 Jbeta primers. The repertoire was sequenced with immunoSEQ multiplex PCR; TCRdb's copy has only in-frame clones and lacks some. The sample has about 140,000 clones; around 77% are singletons. The sequenced material came from PBMCs. The receptors here all came from a woman aged 45-65 years in good health and CMV-seronegative.

The V call is TRBV2, the J call TRBJ2-5, with D maybe TRBD2 (6 bases). Trimming took 8 bases from V and 5 from J, leaving 18 bases between them. Germline loops: CDR1 SNHLY, CDR2 FYNNEI. The CDR3 contains 14 residues. CDR3 in amino acids: CASSSQRVGETQYF. CDR3 in DNA: TGTGCCAGCTCTAGTCAGCGGGTCGGGGAGACCCAGTACTTC. Variable domain in full (rest from reference TRBV2 and TRBJ2-5): EPEVTQTPSHQVTQMGQEVILRCVPISNHLYFYWYRQILGQKVEFLVSFYNNEISEKSEIFDDQFSVERPDGSNFTLKIRSTKLEDSAMYFCASSSQRVGETQYFGPGTRLLVL.

This clone was detected only a few times. Relative to the germline gene, one junction end is altered; a read error may explain this. This sequence joins TRBV7-9 and TRBJ1-6; 11 nucleotides align to TRBD1. Germline CDR1 is SEHNR and CDR2 is FQNEAQ (reference sequence). The CDR3 has 15 residues. CDR3: CSSSLDGTGGSPLHF. The CDR3, as DNA: TGTTCCAGCAGCTTAGACGGGACAGGGGGTTCACCCCTCCACTTT.

This clone was detected a few times. The chain employs TRBV30 and TRBJ2-4, with 8 bases that match TRBD1. Germline V gene lookup returns CDR1 GTSNPN and CDR2 SVGIG (reference sequence). The trim removed 4 bases at V and 3 bases at J, leaving 8 bases unmatched. The CDR3 runs 15 residues. In DNA form, the CDR3 reads TGTGCCTGGATGGAGACAGGGGTTTGCAAAAACATTCAGTACTTC. It encodes CAWMETGVCKNIQYF.